Each of the 9 T cell receptor beta chains below was sequenced from the same sample in a study of T cells in Graves' hyperthyroidism and ophthalmopathy. Researchers took RNA transcripts and amplified the TCR beta CDR3 regions from them. HTBI primers were used for first-round RT-PCR of the TCR CDR3. TCRdb itself ran the multiplex PCR reads through MiXCR, one entry per CDR3 protein. The data show a few hundred thousand distinct CDR3 sequences, with more than 20% seen just once and about 30% held by the top ten. The sequenced material came from blood. All receptors derive from a man in his late teens or twenties with Graves' hyperthyroidism.

Many counts were recorded for this clonotype. This chain links TRBV10-3 with TRBJ1-3, with 8 bases that match TRBD1. CDR3 length equals 16 residues. The trim removed 2 bases at V and 3 bases at J, leaving 6 bases unmatched. Germline V gene lookup returns CDR1 ENHRY and CDR2 SYGVKD. The CDR3 DNA is TGTGCCATCAGTGAGCCGGGACAGGCTGATGGAAACACCATATATTTT. Translated, it gives CAISEPGQADGNTIYF.

The chain links TRBV5-1 to TRBJ1-6; perhaps TRBD1 as D (6 bases). The germline V and J ends were trimmed by 1 base and 9 bases, with 14 bases remaining between them. Germline-derived CDR1 and CDR2 are SGHRS and YFSETQ. This CDR3 region has 15 residues. The CDR3 is CASSLTAGDGSPLHF. CDR3 DNA: TGCGCCAGCAGCTTGACGGCAGGGGATGGTTCACCCCTCCACTTT.

This clonotype was counted ten times or more. V and J are TRBV28 and TRBJ2-7, with TRBD1 matching over 7 bases. The J segment lost 0 bases and the V segment lost 4 bases, leaving 15 bases of the junction unmatched. The germline gives CDR1 MDHEN, CDR2 SYDVKM. The CDR3 has 18 residues. CDR3 nucleotides: TGTGCCAGCAGTTCCCAACAACTCCGGGACAGTGACTCCTACGAGCAGTACTTC. Its protein is CASSSQQLRDSDSYEQYF.

This clonotype came up a few times. The chain carries TRBV27 and TRBJ2-4, with D tentatively TRBD2 (5 bases). V was shortened by 3 bases and J by 2 bases, with 14 bases between the two germline ends. CDR1 and CDR2 from the germline V gene are MNHEY and SMNVEV (reference sequence). The CDR3 has 16 residues. CDR3 nucleotide sequence: TGTGCCAGCAGTTTCGGGGTGGATCGTTCCAAAAACATTCAGTACTTC. It codes for CASSFGVDRSKNIQYF.

There are many counts of this clonotype. The rearrangement links TRBV11-2 to TRBJ1-2; D might be TRBD1 (5 bases). There are 13 residues in the CDR3. Looked up from germline, CDR1 is SGHAT and CDR2 is FQNNGV. Trimming took off 4 bases at V and 8 bases at J, with 14 bases between the two ends. CDR3: CASSYQEWDGYTF. CDR3 bases: TGTGCCAGCAGCTACCAAGAGTGGGACGGCTACACCTTC.

This clonotype was seen ten or more times. The rearrangement links TRBV6-5 to TRBJ1-5, with D uncertain. V was shortened by 2 bases and J by 4 bases, with 6 bases between the two germline ends. The CDR3 loop spans 13 amino acids. Germline CDR1 and CDR2: MNHEY and SVGAGI. The CDR3 spells CASSYGGNQPQHF. In DNA, the CDR3 is TGTGCCAGCAGTTACGGTGGGAATCAGCCCCAGCATTTT.

This clonotype was seen ten or more times. The rearrangement uses TRBV30 and TRBJ2-4; D remains ambiguous. CDR3 size: 13 residues. Trimming pared 2 bases from V and 1 base from J, leaving 6 bases between. Germline V gene data show CDR1 as GTSNPN and CDR2 as SVGIG (reference sequence). CDR3 in DNA: TGTGCCTGGAGTAGAGCTGCCAAAAACATTCAGTACTTC. Protein sequence: CAWSRAAKNIQYF.

This clonotype was observed a handful of times. The J gene is TRBJ2-5, the V gene TRBV20-1; 8 bases match TRBD2. Germline CDR1 reads DFQATT; CDR2 reads SNEGSKA (reference sequence). The CDR3 extends over 15 amino acids. After removal of 8 bases from V and 0 bases from J, the junction contained 11 bases not matched to a gene. The CDR3 nucleotides read TGCAGTTCGGGGGTGGGCGGGAGGTACCAAGAGACCCAGTACTTC. Translated: CSSGVGGRYQETQYF.

This clonotype was counted many times. The genes are TRBV27 and TRBJ2-5; 7 bases map to TRBD2. Germline V gene sequence: CDR1 MNHEY, CDR2 SMNVEV (reference sequence). CDR3 length: 14 amino acids. Trimming removed 4 bases from V and 3 bases from J; junction bases left unmatched: 5. The CDR3 DNA follows: TGTGCCAGCAGTTCACTGAGCGGGGAAGAGACCCAGTACTTC. This encodes CASSSLSGEETQYF.